Listed below are T cell receptor beta chains from one sample, sequenced in a study of T cell repertoires in cytomegalovirus infection. A single record per CDR3 protein comes from TCRdb applying MiXCR to the reads. The sample has 700,000 to 900,000 distinct CDR3 sequences, about 28% seen once. Their antigens remain unidentified. Sequencing used cultured CD8+ T cells from PBMCs, obtained from culture after CMV antigen stimulation. The receptors were gathered from a human donor in good health (CMV status not recorded). Some clones in this sample may be carry-over from other donors' samples. CDR3s include the opening cysteine and the closing phenylalanine or tryptophan. Size tells how often a clone was seen (once, few, many) or the class of an expanded clone, and some rows leave it out.

v_gene	j_gene	abundance	CDR3aa
TRBV4-1	TRBJ1-2	few	CASSHGSYGYTF
TRBV4-3	TRBJ1-1	NA	CASSPQGQRGYTEAFF
TRBV4-1	TRBJ2-1	few	CASSQDWGGTDNEQFF
TRBV27	TRBJ1-4	NA	CASRGETSGKLFF
TRBV4-2	TRBJ2-1	few	CASSPQRGGPYNEQFF
TRBV12-3/TRBV12-4	TRBJ1-6	NA	CASSFTRPNSPLHF
TRBV19	TRBJ1-1	NA	CASSKDGFEAFF
TRBV27	TRBJ1-1	NA	CASSRGATEAFF
TRBV7-2	TRBJ1-4	many	CASSFWGRDEKLFF
TRBV7-8	TRBJ2-7	NA	CASRGAGRDYEQYF
TRBV2	TRBJ2-1	few	CASSEEGRGADEQFF
TRBV7-9	TRBJ1-6	few	CASSGGYSPLHF
TRBV6-2/TRBV6-3	TRBJ2-1	NA	CASSVTSGDFNEQFF
TRBV4-1	TRBJ2-4	NA	CASSPGVKNIQYF
TRBV6-1	TRBJ1-1	NA	CATKSGRQQAFF
TRBV6-2/TRBV6-3	TRBJ1-5	NA	CASSYSGVNQPQHF
TRBV19	TRBJ2-1	few	CASSIDLGRTYNEQFF
TRBV3-1	TRBJ1-1	NA	CAIRQGTAEAFF
TRBV7-6	TRBJ1-2	NA	CASSNKDSYNYGYTF
TRBV10-3	TRBJ1-2	NA	CAIRESGQDYGYTF
TRBV7-9	TRBJ2-7	NA	CATSGSSYEQYF
TRBV2	TRBJ1-4	NA	CASSDGMGLDEKLFF
TRBV24-1	TRBJ1-2	NA	CATSGGDSYGYTF
TRBV13	TRBJ1-5	NA	CASSQAAQPQHF
TRBV7-9	TRBJ2-1	many	CASSQDPFSYNEQFF
TRBV5-4	TRBJ1-3	NA	CASSPAQGTSGNTIYF
TRBV29-1	TRBJ2-2	NA	CSVSGGVNTGELFF
TRBV7-9	TRBJ1-1	NA	CASSALDRERGEAFF
TRBV7-2	TRBJ2-7	NA	CASSLGQAYDQYF
TRBV6-2/TRBV6-3	TRBJ1-1	few	CASNLGGLGTEAFF
TRBV6-2/TRBV6-3	TRBJ2-1	NA	CASSYLDRENEQFF
TRBV7-8	TRBJ2-7	NA	CASSPGAGRRYEQYF
TRBV6-5	TRBJ2-2	NA	CASSPPGQGGTGELFF
TRBV5-4	TRBJ2-3	NA	CASSSWTSELSDTQYF
TRBV20-1	TRBJ2-3	NA	CRANPRGGGDTQYF
TRBV27	TRBJ1-2	NA	CASSEQAANYGYTF
TRBV6-5	TRBJ2-7	NA	CASSKGAFYEQYF
TRBV19	TRBJ1-1	NA	CASCMTEGNTEAFF
TRBV4-3	TRBJ2-5	few	CASSQAGGKETQYF
TRBV27	TRBJ2-2	few	CASRTGTGTGELFF
TRBV6-5	TRBJ2-3	few	CASTLGAVPVGDTQYF
TRBV12-5	TRBJ2-5	few	CASGLDAGTAYQETQYF
TRBV2	TRBJ1-3	NA	CASSEESGNTIYF
TRBV12-3/TRBV12-4	TRBJ1-2	few	CASSPFQGEGYTF
TRBV6-5	TRBJ1-1	few	CASSKSLRLGYTEAFF